These 8 T cell receptor beta chains came from one sample sequenced in a study of blood T cell repertoires in COVID-19. Sequenced by immunoSEQ multiplex PCR; TCRdb stores in-frame clones only, minus some. Of approximately 200,000 clones listed, around 82% were seen once; the top ten hold nearly 7.5%. The sequenced sample consisted of PBMCs or T cells enriched from blood (not recorded which). Every receptor here comes from a woman in her forties with acute COVID-19.

The chain uses TRBV27 and TRBJ2-2; D is perhaps TRBD1 (5 bases). Germline lookup yields CDR1 MNHEY and CDR2 SMNVEV (reference sequence). V lost 0 bases to trimming and J lost 5 bases, with 13 bases between them. CDR3 size: 16 residues. Written as DNA, the CDR3 is TGTGCCAGCAGTTTATCGCTGCAGGGTGCGACCGGGGAGCTGTTTTTT. It encodes CASSLSLQGATGELFF.

This chain links TRBV6-1 with TRBJ1-4; TRBD1 aligns across 7 bases. Germline-derived CDR1 and CDR2 are MNHNS and SASEGT. This CDR3 comprises 15 residues. With 3 bases clipped from V and 5 bases from J, the junction kept 6 bases outside the gene matches. In DNA form, the CDR3 reads TGTGCCAGCAGTGACCCCGGGACAGAGAATGAAAAACTGTTTTTT. Amino acid sequence: CASSDPGTENEKLFF.

The chain recombines TRBV30 with TRBJ1-5; 7 bases are shared with TRBD1. Germline V CDR1 and CDR2: GTSNPN, SVGIG (reference sequence). CDR3 size: 14 residues. After removal of 0 bases from V and 11 bases from J, the junction contained 10 bases not matched to a gene. Here the CDR3 reads CAWSVPTGRRAQHF. The CDR3, as DNA: TGTGCCTGGAGTGTCCCGACAGGGCGAAGAGCCCAGCATTTT.

This clone was observed a handful of times. The CDR3 region has the DNA TGTGCCAGCAGCGCACGGGGACAGGTCGGTGAAAAACTGTTTTTT. This codes for CASSARGQVGEKLFF. V is TRBV9 and J is TRBJ1-4; 8 bases agree with TRBD1. V lost 3 bases to trimming and J lost 7 bases; unmatched junction nucleotides: 8. The CDR3 is made up of 15 amino acids. Germline V gene data show CDR1 as SGDLS and CDR2 as YYNGEE.

The J gene is TRBJ2-6, the V gene TRBV30, with D uncertain. Germline CDR1 reads GTSNPN; CDR2 reads SVGIG (reference sequence). This CDR3 has 15 residues. V lost 4 bases to trimming and J lost 0 bases, with 10 bases between them. Written as DNA, the CDR3 is TGTGCCTGGATTCTAGGTGTCTCTGGGGCCAACGTCCTGACTTTC. Translated: CAWILGVSGANVLTF.

The rearrangement links TRBV3-1 (or the pseudogene TRBV3-2) to TRBJ1-1; no reliable D call. The V end lost 2 bases, the J end lost 4 bases, and 14 bases lay between the germline ends. CDR3 size: 15 residues. From germline, CDR1 is LGHDT and CDR2 YNNKEL (reference sequence). The DNA for the CDR3 is TGTGCCAGCAGCCAATGGGAAGGGAGAGGCACTGAAGCTTTCTTT. Translation: CASSQWEGRGTEAFF.

The rearrangement uses TRBV7-8 and TRBJ2-7; perhaps TRBD1 as D (6 bases). CDR3 size: 14 residues. The germline V and J ends were trimmed by 4 bases and 6 bases, with 16 bases remaining between them. The V gene's germline CDR1 is SGHVS and CDR2 FQNEAQ. CDR3 DNA: TGTGCCAGCAGCTCCACAACGACAGGACGCGAGCAGTACTTC. It yields the protein CASSSTTTGREQYF.

This rearrangement joins TRBV24-1 to TRBJ1-5; 7 nucleotides align to TRBD1. Germline CDR1 reads KGHDR; CDR2 reads SFDVKD. The CDR3 is 14 residues long. Trimming at V came to 3 bases and at J to 8 bases, leaving 6 bases not matched to a gene. The CDR3 nucleotides are TGTGCCACCAGTGATGCGGACAGGATTAAGCCCCAGCATTTT. It specifies CATSDADRIKPQHF.